What follows is one T cell receptor (beta chain) and its context. These data are taken from a study of blood T cell repertoires in COVID-19. Data came from immunoSEQ multiplex PCR; TCRdb stores just in-frame clones and leaves some out. The sample records 150,000 to 200,000 clones, 85% being singletons. Trimming shortened V by 5 bases and J by 3 bases, and 14 bases separated the two germline ends. The CDR3 length is 14 residues. Germline lookup yields CDR1 SGHTA and CDR2 FQGNSA. The TCR comes from a human donor with acute or convalescent COVID-19. The donor label of this sample is uncertain. Sequenced material: peripheral blood. The V and J genes are TRBV7-2 and TRBJ2-7, with D possibly matching TRBD1 (6 bases). The CDR3 here is CASSPQGKGYEQYF. CDR3 in DNA: TGTGCCAGCAGCCCTCAGGGGAAGGGCTACGAGCAGTACTTC.